The clone carrying this T cell receptor (beta chain) rates as medium-sized. Its antigen is as yet unknown. TRB was amplified from about 260-540 ng of blood genomic DNA. V lost 5 bases to trimming and J lost 0 bases, with 8 bases between them. CDR1 and CDR2 (germline): MNHNS, SASEGT. The CDR3 runs to 15 residues. This record belongs to a study of T and B cells in COVID-19 patients. Background on the study: Most recovered patients had mild to moderate COVID-19 treated as outpatients. Critical illness requiring mechanical ventilation or extracorporeal membrane oxygenation affected three fifths of the roughly 20 active-infection patients.

Multiplex PCR with BIOMED2 TRB-A/B primer pools amplified TRB rearrangements. TCRdb itself ran the multiplex PCR reads through MiXCR, one entry per CDR3 protein. The profile shows 5,500 to 8,500 distinct CDR3 sequences, approximately 22% of them singletons. General observations from the study: Sorted SARS-CoV-2-responsive or tetramer+ T cells and CD4+, regulatory and CD8+ subsets were not yet sequenced. Clonality of TRB repertoires was high in active COVID-19; recovery brought above-healthy diversity and richness.

This receptor was identified in a human donor who had recovered from COVID-19. V and J are TRBV6-1 and TRBJ2-6; D unresolved. The sample was blood. CDR3: CASSYDRSGANVLTF. The CDR3 DNA is TGTGCCAGCAGTTACGACCGCTCTGGGGCCAACGTCCTGACTTTC.